Here is one TCR beta chain with its context. The junction shows a germline mismatch at one end, possibly a read error. Before thyroid surgery, none of the patients had received any treatment. This sample stems from a study of metastatic and nonmetastatic thyroid tumors. In the authors' workflow: A classifier for distant metastasis in papillary thyroid cancer was constructed using CDR3 differences observed across clinicopathological groups. TCRdb re-analyzed the PCR reads through MiXCR. Here the V and J calls rest on TCRdb's processing, not on the authors' analysis. Of around 4,800 clones in the sample, under 30% were seen once. Sequenced input: adjacent normal tissue. The receptor's source is a female donor with papillary thyroid cancer or a benign thyroid nodule (not recorded which). Some clones in this sample may be carry-over from other donors' samples.

CDR3 sequence reads: CASSPAGDTIYF. CDR3 DNA: TGCGCCAGCAGCCCGGCTGGAGACACCATATATTTT. The V and J genes are TRBV5-1 and TRBJ1-3; the D is unclear. The CDR3 contains 12 residues. Germline loops: CDR1 SGHRS, CDR2 YFSETQ.